The sequence of this TCR beta chain was determined in a study of STAT5B mutations in CD4+ large granular lymphocyte leukemia. Findings of the study overall: CD4-sorted patient repertoires seemed more clonal than healthy CD4+ repertoires.

Profiling relied on immunoSEQ multiplex PCR, and the TCRdb table lists in-frame clones only, not all of them. The sample yields under 40,000 clones, nearly 80% seen once. There are 13 residues in the CDR3. Germline CDR1 MNHEY, CDR2 SVGAGI. In regard to this clone: Its target is not known.

The chain joins TRBV6-5 to TRBJ2-5; weak D call: TRBD2 (6 bases). Gene TRBJ2-7 matches the end of the DNA better, so the J call may be wrong. The receptor's source is a human donor in good health. The material sequenced was CD4+ T cells from blood buffy coats. CDR3 sequence (DNA): TGTGCCAGCAGTTACTCAGGAGGGACCGAGCAGTACTTC. Its protein is CASSYSGGTEQYF.